This T cell receptor beta chain was identified during a study of neoadjuvant anti-PD-1 for oral cavity cancer. Time point of the sample: after neoadjuvant nivolumab, at surgical resection. Assay: immunoSEQ multiplex PCR; the TCRdb copy retains only in-frame clones and omits some. The sample records approximately 8,400 clones, around 72% being singletons. The CDR3 has 14 amino acids. Germline lookup yields CDR1 MDHEN and CDR2 SYDVKM. The V end was cut by 5 bases, the J end by 2 bases, with 13 bases between. This sequence was found in a person between 35 and 79 years old with oral cavity squamous cell carcinoma. Sequences were derived from PBMCs, sampled after nivolumab (anti-PD-1) treatment. The rearrangement links TRBV28 to TRBJ2-7; tentatively, D is TRBD1 (5 bases). CDR3 loop: CASSAPAQAYEQYF. The CDR3 DNA reads TGTGCCAGCAGTGCCCCCGCACAGGCCTACGAGCAGTACTTC.